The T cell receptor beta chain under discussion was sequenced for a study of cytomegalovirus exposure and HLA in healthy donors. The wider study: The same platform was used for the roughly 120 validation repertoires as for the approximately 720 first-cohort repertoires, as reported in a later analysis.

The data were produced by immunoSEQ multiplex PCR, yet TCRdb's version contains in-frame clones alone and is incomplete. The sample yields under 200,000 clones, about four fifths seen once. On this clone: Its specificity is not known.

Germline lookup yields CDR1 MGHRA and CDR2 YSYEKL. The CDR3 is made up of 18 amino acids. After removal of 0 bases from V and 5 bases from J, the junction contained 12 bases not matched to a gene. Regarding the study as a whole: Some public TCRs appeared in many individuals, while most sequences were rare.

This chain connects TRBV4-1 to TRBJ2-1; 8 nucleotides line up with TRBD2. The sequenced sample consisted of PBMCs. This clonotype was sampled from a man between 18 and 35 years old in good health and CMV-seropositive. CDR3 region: CASSQEASGRLPNNEQFF. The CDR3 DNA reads TGCGCCAGCAGCCAAGAAGCGAGCGGGAGACTCCCCAACAATGAGCAGTTCTTC.